This TCR beta chain comes out of a study of OX40 agonist ivuxolimab in advanced cancers. For context, the study as a whole: Ivuxolimab was a fully human IgG2 agonistic monoclonal antibody targeting the costimulatory receptor OX40 (CD134). Peripheral TCRbeta sequencing was intended to test whether TCR sequence diversity was altered and clonal T-cell expansion was caused by ivuxolimab. Intravenous ivuxolimab was administered to patients every 2 weeks at six dose levels: 0.01, 0.1, 0.3, 1.5, 3 and 10 mg/kg. Partial responses occurred in three dose-escalation patients, of whom one had hepatocellular carcinoma and two had cutaneous melanoma. In the dose-escalation cohort, around four fifths of patients were male, and the mean age was around 60 years, with a range of roughly 23 to 85. Prior anti-PD-1, anti-PD-L1 or anti-CTLA-4 therapy was permitted, and checkpoint inhibitors had been received by roughly 42% of dose-escalation patients. Of the 50 to 55 dose-escalation patients, hepatocellular carcinoma was present in around 20, melanoma in roughly 15, renal cell carcinoma in 9 and head and neck cancer in 9. The paper describes the monotherapy dose-escalation part (N ≈ 52 patients) of the phase I trial of ivuxolimab. Beyond this particular receptor, the publication reports: After ivuxolimab, more expanded clones were found on average in CD8+ T cells than in CD4+ T cells. Antigen specificity was not determined for the clonally expanded peripheral T cells. Clonal expansion of both CD4+ and CD8+ blood T cells was observed from baseline to week 6 at doses 0.1 to 3.0 mg/kg. Low levels of normalized T-cell clonal expansion were also seen in some patients who did not respond. In partial responders in the 0.1-3.0 mg/kg groups, normalized peripheral clonal expansion was found to be among the lowest, especially among CD8+ T cells.

The trial excluded patients who had a history of autoimmune disease or who were on systemic immunosuppression. Peripheral blood for TCR sequencing was collected from all dose cohorts at baseline, on cycle 4 day 1, and on cycle 7 day 1. The samples were taken from a phase I, first-in-human, multicenter, open-label dose-escalation trial of ivuxolimab. Adults with locally advanced or metastatic melanoma, renal cell, hepatocellular, or head and neck squamous cell carcinoma were enrolled in the trial. Before TCR sequencing, CD4+ T cells and CD8+ T cells were sorted from peripheral blood as separate populations. Concerning this clone: The antigen it binds to is not known. Per-base qualities were not stored, and no clone one base away is much larger.

To sequence the TCRbeta CDR3 region, genomic DNA was isolated from the sorted cells. TCRbeta CDR3 regions were sequenced using the immunoSEQ Assay. This is the immuneACCESS table as TCRdb keeps it, with only in-frame sequences that have V and J called. A part of the clones is gone; compared with another copy, unresolved V genes explain less than half, and the rest is unexplained. Here the sample has 66,000 or so clones; roughly 87% occur a single time. Together, the top ten hold 2% to 2.5% of the sample. Compared with germline, V lacks 5 bases and J lacks 2 bases; bases without a gene match: 15. The CDR3 runs 18 residues from the cysteine to the phenylalanine. The sequence is cut down to CDR3 DNA, 54 bases in frame from base 1. The germline V gene yields MDHEN for CDR1 and SYDVKM for CDR2.

Recombination linked TRBV28 to TRBJ2-7; 10 central nucleotides agree with TRBD1. The origin of this receptor is an adult with an advanced solid tumor such as melanoma, head and neck, liver or kidney cancer. The source was CD4+ or CD8+ T cells sorted from blood, collected in a trial of the OX40 agonist ivuxolimab. The DNA is TGTGCCAGCAGTAAGACACGGTCCCCGGGACAGGGGACCTACGAGCAGTACTTC. The translation is CASSKTRSPGQGTYEQYF.